This T cell receptor beta chain was sequenced for a study of T-cell memory formation after mild COVID-19. Study overall: TCR clusters were mostly confined to one donor each.

TCRdb ran MiXCR on the 5' RACE reads and lists one entry per CDR3 protein. The sample consists of about 270,000 distinct CDR3 sequences, over 15% of them appearing once. The CDR3 loop spans 13 amino acids. V was pared by 7 bases and J by 6 bases, with 13 bases between. Per the germline V gene, CDR1 is MDHEN and CDR2 is SYDVKM. In this sample, this clonotype turned up many times. This chain links TRBV28 with TRBJ2-1; D tentatively fits TRBD1 or TRBD2 (5 bases each). The receptor's source is a man younger than 30 who had mild COVID-19 (a few samples of this study predate the infection). Cell type and time point are not known. Source material: PBMCs or a T cell subset sorted from them (not recorded which). The CDR3 DNA follows: TGTGCCAGCACCTGGGGGTTTATCAATGAGCAGTTCTTC. Protein product: CASTWGFINEQFF. Full variable domain (remainder filled in from reference TRBV28 and TRBJ2-1): DVKVTQSSRYLVKRTGEKVFLECVQDMDHENMFWYRQDPGLGLRLIYFSYDVKMKEKGDIPEGYSVSREKKERFSLILESASTNQTSMYLCASTWGFINEQFFGPGTRLTVL.